These T cell receptor beta chains were read from a single sample in a study of CD8 T cells in ankylosing spondylitis. TCRdb recomputed calls from the 5' RACE reads with MiXCR, one row per CDR3 protein. The sample lists more than 600,000 distinct CDR3 sequences, 15% to 20% occurring once. Input material: blood, either unsorted or a sorted T cell fraction (not recorded which). The receptors were sampled from a male donor with ankylosing spondylitis. CDR3s include the opening cysteine and the closing phenylalanine or tryptophan.

>TRBV5-1
CASRQGAANEKLFF
>TRBV20-1
CSAPPAGGSGNTIYF
>TRBV29-1
CSVEEPGKRGDDIQYF
>TRBV20-1
CSCGEVEMRQFF
>TRBV6-1
CASSERAQVGEKLFF
>TRBV6-5
CASSYGDLNEKLFF
>TRBV20-1
CSARDRSAPRGEQFF
>TRBV5-1
CAGSIAGTSYNEQFF
>TRBV5-1
CASSFGTAYYEQYF
>TRBV11-2
CASSLGHSAEAFF
>TRBV4-3
CASSLRGWYGQKLFF
>TRBV6-6
CASQLGYGYTF
>TRBV20-1
CSARGLVMGQGAGEQYF
>TRBV4-2
CASSAGLAGLRSTDTQYF
>TRBV9
CASSIYPESGPQHF
>TRBV7-8
CASSARGAGDVGYTF
>TRBV6-5
CASSYTLDGGASPLHF
>TRBV6-1
CASRFREGNTEAFF
>TRBV29-1
CSAWGLAGGVNEQFF
>TRBV7-8
CASSFIQGIIGNQPQHF
>TRBV4-2
CASSQDRGWADTQYF
>TRBV10-3
CAISESSGTGTTDTQYF
>TRBV20-1
CSAGGLAGEQFF
>TRBV28
CASIPRSSEETQYF
>TRBV12-3/TRBV12-4
CASSLGLSNTGELFF
>TRBV27
CASSPQRPSYNEQFF
>TRBV4-1
CASSQQRGENSPLHF
>TRBV12-3/TRBV12-4
CASSLVIGHGYTF
>TRBV29-1
CSGQTSTSTDTQYF
>TRBV6-2/TRBV6-3
CASSYTRTSGSPFF
>TRBV9
CASSPPLGGFEQFF
>TRBV20-1
CSAFGPRGGGTQYF
>TRBV20-1
CSALLAGADEQYF
>TRBV29-1
CSVDPLAENLFSTDTQYF
>TRBV12-3/TRBV12-4
CASSLAAGASYNEQFF
>TRBV20-1
CSARDRGGGSSGANVLTF